Shown below are 23 T cell receptor beta chains from a single sample sequenced in a study of shared clonotypes between healthy human individuals. The repertoire was sequenced with immunoSEQ multiplex PCR; TCRdb's copy has only in-frame clones and lacks some. There are around 2.5 million clones in the sample; approximately 94% occur only once, and approximately 0.37% lies in the top ten. What was sequenced was naive CD4+ T cells from PBMCs. Subset described: CD45RA+ positively selected. These receptors were collected from a young man in good health. Some clones in this sample may be carry-over from other donors' samples.

In nucleotides, the CDR3 is TGCAGTGCTATTAGCGGGAGCATTCAGTACTTC. Translated, it gives CSAISGSIQYF. The chain uses TRBV20-1 and TRBJ2-7; 9 nucleotides agree with TRBD2. The better agreement between TRBJ2-4 and the DNA end casts doubt on the J call. Germline values: CDR1 DFQATT, CDR2 SNEGSKA (reference sequence). The CDR3 is 11 amino acids.

This sequence joins TRBV28 and TRBJ2-7, with 7 bases aligning to TRBD1. The V and J ends lost 6 bases and 4 bases, in that order; junction bases with no gene match: 15. Per germline, CDR1 MDHEN and CDR2 SYDVKM. This CDR3 contains 16 residues. The CDR3 DNA sequence: TGTGCCAGCAGCTCCCCCCGGACAGGTGTTCTGTACGAGCAGTACTTC. Translating gives CASSSPRTGVLYEQYF. The full variable domain, its missing parts supplied by reference TRBV28 and TRBJ2-7, is DVKVTQSSRYLVKRTGEKVFLECVQDMDHENMFWYRQDPGLGLRLIYFSYDVKMKEKGDIPEGYSVSREKKERFSLILESASTNQTSMYLCASSSPRTGVLYEQYFGPGTRLTVT.

In the case of this clone: Different DNA sequences within this sample yield the same CDR3. The rearrangement uses TRBV5-1 and TRBJ1-5, with a weak D call TRBD1 (5 bases). The V gene lost 1 base and the J gene lost 0 bases, with 8 bases spanning the gap. CDR3 length: 15 amino acids. The germline CDR1 and CDR2 sequences are SGHRS and YFSETQ. The chain's CDR3 is CASSLQGNSNQPQHF. The CDR3 nucleotides read TGCGCCAGCAGCTTGCAGGGTAATAGCAATCAGCCCCAGCATTTT.

This sequence joins TRBV23-1 and TRBJ2-7; TRBD1 agrees at 7 bases. TRBV23-1 qualifies as an ORF whose function is uncertain. This CDR3 has 15 amino acids. The V and J ends lost 2 bases and 2 bases, in that order; junction bases with no gene match: 6. CDR3 coding DNA: TGCGCCAGCAGTCAACGACCGGACAGGCCCTACGAGCAGTACTTC. Amino acids: CASSQRPDRPYEQYF.

The genes are TRBV2 and TRBJ2-3; D gene uncertain. From germline, CDR1 is SNHLY and CDR2 FYNNEI. Trimming left V 3 bases short and J 3 bases short, with 7 bases between. The CDR3 runs to 13 residues. CDR3 nucleotides: TGTGCCAGCAGTGATGAGGCGACAGATACGCAGTATTTT. It encodes CASSDEATDTQYF.

The chain is built from TRBV28 and TRBJ2-7; maybe TRBD1 (6 bases). CDR3 length: 13 amino acids. The germline V gene encodes CDR1 MDHEN and CDR2 SYDVKM. The V end was cut by 6 bases, the J end by 6 bases, with 15 bases between. The DNA for the CDR3 is TGTGCCAGCAGACAACCCTCAGGGGTCGAGCAGTACTTC. Protein product: CASRQPSGVEQYF. Variable domain in full (rest from reference TRBV28 and TRBJ2-7): DVKVTQSSRYLVKRTGEKVFLECVQDMDHENMFWYRQDPGLGLRLIYFSYDVKMKEKGDIPEGYSVSREKKERFSLILESASTNQTSMYLCASRQPSGVEQYFGPGTRLTVT.

This rearrangement joins TRBV18 to TRBJ2-5; 7 bases match TRBD1. CDR3 length: 15 residues. Per germline, CDR1 KGHSH and CDR2 LQKENI. V trimming: 5 bases; J trimming: 0 bases; junction bases outside the gene matches: 6. As DNA, the CDR3 is TGTGCCAGCTCAATATACGGGACAGACCAAGAGACCCAGTACTTC. It yields the protein CASSIYGTDQETQYF.

V is TRBV19 and J is TRBJ2-2; a weak D match, TRBD1 (6 bases). The CDR3 is 15 residues long. Germline CDR1 and CDR2: LNHDA and SQIVND (reference sequence). Trimming stripped 6 bases from V and 6 bases from J, with 17 bases between. In nucleotides, the CDR3 is TGTGCCAGTAGGGGCGTCAGACAGGAGGCCGGGGAGCTGTTTTTT. This sequence encodes CASRGVRQEAGELFF.

The gene calls are TRBV19 and TRBJ1-1, with 8 bases aligning to TRBD1. The ends lost 3 bases at V and 5 bases at J; junction bases unmatched: 5. The CDR3 loop spans 14 amino acids. Germline CDR1 reads LNHDA; CDR2 reads SQIVND (reference sequence). Here the CDR3 DNA reads TGTGCCAGTAGTATCGGCCAGGGGGCGACTGAAGCTTTCTTT. This gives the protein CASSIGQGATEAFF.

This chain links TRBV6-1 with TRBJ1-2; 7 bases match TRBD1. The CDR3 loop spans 13 amino acids. V lost 6 bases and J lost 7; bases outside the gene matches: 8. CDR1 is MNHNS and CDR2 is SASEGT in the germline V gene. CDR3 nucleotides: TGTGCCAGCAGCCTCACACAGGGGCTTGGCTACACCTTC. It translates to CASSLTQGLGYTF.

J is TRBJ1-6 and V is TRBV5-6; D gene ambiguous. CDR1 SGHDT and CDR2 YYEEEE come from the germline V gene. V lost 1 base and J 6 bases, leaving 11 bases between the germline ends. CDR3 length equals 15 residues. CDR3 loop: CASSLIGLRNSPLHF. CDR3 sequence (DNA): TGTGCCAGCAGCTTGATAGGGTTACGTAATTCACCCCTCCACTTT.

V gene TRBV6-5 combines with J gene TRBJ2-5; D is perhaps TRBD1 (7 bases). Per germline, CDR1 MNHEY and CDR2 SVGAGI. The CDR3 extends over 14 amino acids. The V gene lost 5 bases and the J gene lost 5 bases, with 15 bases spanning the gap. The CDR3, as DNA: TGTGCCAGCAGTCCACCAGGGGGGCGGGAGACCCAGTACTTC. Protein: CASSPPGGRETQYF.

This clone was seen more than once but under ten times. The chain links TRBV5-1 to TRBJ2-2; D is unclear. Between the trimmed V and J ends, which lost 5 bases and 6 bases, there was a span of 5 bases. The CDR3 has 11 amino acids. The germline V gene has CDR1 SGHRS and CDR2 YFSETQ. CDR3 DNA sequence: TGCGCCAGCAGTCGGGCCGGGGAGCTGTTTTTT. It codes for CASSRAGELFF.

The CDR3 DNA is TGCGCCAGCAGCCAAGATCGTAATTGGGGATCTAACTATGGCTACACCTTC. It encodes CASSQDRNWGSNYGYTF. The V and J genes are TRBV4-1 and TRBJ1-2; D remains unclear. There are 17 residues in the CDR3. The V end was cut by 0 bases, the J end by 0 bases, with 14 bases between. From germline, CDR1 is MGHRA and CDR2 YSYEKL.

The chain combines TRBV7-3 with TRBJ2-1, with 10 bases identical to TRBD2. V shed 3 bases and J 7 bases; nucleotides not matched to a gene: 9. CDR1 SGHTA and CDR2 FQGTGA come from the germline V gene. The CDR3 sequence is 16 residues long. The CDR3 spells CASSFSGRARGNEQFF. CDR3 DNA: TGTGCCAGCAGCTTCAGCGGGAGGGCCCGAGGGAATGAGCAGTTCTTC.

This sequence joins TRBV6-6 and TRBJ2-3; the D gene is possibly TRBD1 (6 bases). CDR1 MNHNY and CDR2 SVGAGI come from the germline V gene (reference sequence). V was trimmed by 6 bases and J by 2 bases, leaving 15 bases between them. CDR3 length: 15 amino acids. CDR3 DNA: TGTGCCAGCAGAACCGACAGGCGAGCCACAGATACGCAGTATTTT. Its protein product is CASRTDRRATDTQYF.

CDR3 nucleotides: TGTGCCAGCAGAAACCGGCGAGGGTTCTATGGCTACACCTTC. Encoded protein: CASRNRRGFYGYTF. The V and J genes are TRBV6-5 and TRBJ1-2; no clear D gene. Germline values: CDR1 MNHEY, CDR2 SVGAGI. Deletions cut 6 bases from V and 4 bases from J, with 15 bases between. The length of the CDR3 is 14 residues.

The sample holds a few counts of this clone. The V and J genes are TRBV7-9 and TRBJ2-2; TRBD2 agrees at 8 bases. The CDR3 contains 15 residues. CDR1 is SEHNR, CDR2 FQNEAQ, per germline (reference sequence). V lost 6 bases to trimming and J lost 7 bases; unmatched junction nucleotides: 10. The chain's CDR3 is CASRTGTSVVGELFF. CDR3 in DNA: TGTGCCAGCAGAACCGGGACTAGTGTGGTCGGGGAGCTGTTTTTT.

This clone was recorded only once. The chain recombines TRBV27 with TRBJ1-2; 7 nucleotides agree with TRBD1. Germline values: CDR1 MNHEY, CDR2 SMNVEV (reference sequence). The V and J ends lost 3 bases and 4 bases, in that order; junction bases with no gene match: 5. CDR3 length: 14 amino acids. CDR3: CASSLDRYSYGYTF. For the CDR3, the DNA is TGTGCCAGCAGTTTGGACAGGTATAGCTATGGCTACACCTTC.

V usage is TRBV29-1 and J usage is TRBJ1-1; D remains ambiguous. CDR1 and CDR2 from the germline V gene are SQVTM and ANQGSEA. CDR3 length equals 12 residues. Trimming removed 7 bases at V and 0 bases at J, with 9 bases between. The CDR3 is CSAGEMNTEAFF. The CDR3 DNA sequence: TGCAGCGCCGGAGAAATGAACACTGAAGCTTTCTTT.

The chain carries TRBV10-3 and TRBJ2-3, with 11 bases that match TRBD1. The CDR3 runs 15 residues. Germline lookup yields CDR1 ENHRY and CDR2 SYGVKD. The V segment lost 3 bases and the J segment 4 bases; nucleotides outside the gene matches: 3. Written as DNA, the CDR3 is TGTGCCATCAGTGAATTGGGACAGGGGGCAGATACGCAGTATTTT. Residues: CAISELGQGADTQYF.

This chain uses TRBV5-8 with TRBJ1-1; D gene unclear. V lost 5 bases to trimming and J lost 11 bases, with 13 bases between them. Germline loops: CDR1 SGHTS, CDR2 YDEGEE. CDR3 length: 11 residues. The CDR3 coding sequence is TGTGCCAGCAGTCTGGTGAGCGGGGCTTTCTTT. Translation gives CASSLVSGAFF.

Here the CDR3 DNA reads TGCGCCAGCCGTCGGTCCGGTAAAGGGGGCGGAGAGACCCAGTACTTC. This translates into CASRRSGKGGGETQYF. The chain carries TRBV5-1 and TRBJ2-5, with 7 bases lining up with TRBD1. Per germline, CDR1 SGHRS and CDR2 YFSETQ. This CDR3 comprises 16 residues. Trimming at V came to 7 bases and at J to 4 bases, leaving 16 bases not matched to a gene.